Below are 3 T cell receptor beta chains sequenced from a single sample in a study of beta chain features in type 1 diabetes. Reverse transcribing all isolated RNA meant expressed TCRB transcripts were sequenced. Clones were read by immunoSEQ multiplex PCR, and TCRdb kept only the in-frame ones, dropping some. The sample consists of a few hundred thousand clones, roughly 12% of them appearing once. Study results and caveats: The study found moderately but significantly shorter TCRB CDR3s in all four CD4+ subsets of Type 1 diabetes patients.

These receptors' antigens are unknown. The sequenced sample consisted of naive CD4+ T cells from blood. These receptors were collected from a woman aged 18-29 years with type 1 diabetes.

This clone was seen a handful of times. The V and J genes are TRBV30 and TRBJ1-3, with D unresolved. In germline, CDR1 is GTSNPN, CDR2 SVGIG (reference sequence). The germline V and J ends were trimmed by 2 bases and 2 bases, with 7 bases remaining between them. This CDR3 has 13 amino acids. In DNA, the CDR3 is TGTGCCTGGAGTCAGGTACCTGGAAACACCATATATTTT. This encodes CAWSQVPGNTIYF.

V and J are TRBV2 and TRBJ2-1; 7 nucleotides agree with TRBD2. CDR3 length equals 11 residues. CDR1 and CDR2 from the germline V gene are SNHLY and FYNNEI. V gave up 9 bases and J gave up 10 bases; unmatched junction bases: 6. CDR3 sequence (DNA): TGTGCCAGTTTGACTAGCCGGGAGCAGTTCTTC. Translating gives CASLTSREQFF.

This sequence joins TRBV4-2 and TRBJ1-3; D is unresolved. Trimming took off 0 bases at V and 3 bases at J, with 6 bases between the two ends. The CDR3 contains 14 residues. CDR1 is LGHNA, CDR2 YNFKEQ, per germline. The CDR3 loop reads CASSQDEGGNTIYF. In DNA, the CDR3 is TGTGCCAGCAGCCAAGATGAGGGTGGAAACACCATATATTTT.